These 15 T cell receptor beta chains were sequenced from one sample in a study of blood T cell repertoires in COVID-19. Using immunoSEQ multiplex PCR, the repertoire was profiled, and TCRdb retains in-frame clones only, with some absent. The sample carries about 310,000 clones, approximately 83% recorded once. Specimen: PBMCs or T cells enriched from blood (not recorded which). The receptor set was obtained from a young man who had recovered from COVID-19.

The CDR3 DNA sequence: TGTGCCTGGAGTGCTCTAGGAGCAGGGGGCTACACCTTC. Protein: CAWSALGAGGYTF. The V and J genes are TRBV30 and TRBJ1-2; maybe TRBD1 (5 bases). The germline V gene encodes CDR1 GTSNPN and CDR2 SVGIG (reference sequence). Trimming shortened V by 1 base and J by 8 bases, and 14 bases separated the two germline ends. The CDR3 has 13 residues. Full variable domain (missing parts from reference TRBV30 and TRBJ1-2): SQTIHQWPATLVQPVGSPLSLECTVEGTSNPNLYWYRQAAGRGLQLLFYSVGIGQISSEVPQNLSASRPQDRQFILSSKKLLLSDSGFYLCAWSALGAGGYTFGSGTRLTVV.

V is TRBV4-2 and J is TRBJ2-1, with 8 bases lining up with TRBD2. CDR1 and CDR2 (germline): LGHNA, YNFKEQ. The CDR3 runs to 15 residues. V was pared by 4 bases and J by 2 bases, with 4 bases of the junction left unmatched. The CDR3 sequence: CASSLSGGTYNEQFF. The CDR3 bases are TGTGCCAGCAGCCTGAGCGGGGGCACCTACAATGAGCAGTTCTTC.

This clone turned up a few times. J is TRBJ2-7 and V is TRBV28; unclear D gene. The CDR3 has 11 residues. Per germline, CDR1 MDHEN and CDR2 SYDVKM. V lost 4 bases and J 3 bases, leaving 4 bases between the germline ends. CDR3 sequence reads: CASSSFYEQYF. The CDR3 coding sequence is TGTGCCAGCAGTTCATTCTACGAGCAGTACTTC.

The chain joins TRBV27 to TRBJ1-2; D perhaps matches TRBD1 (5 bases). This CDR3 has 15 amino acids. Germline V gene lookup returns CDR1 MNHEY and CDR2 SMNVEV (reference sequence). V lost 6 bases to trimming and J lost 2 bases, with 16 bases between them. CDR3 protein: CASRLAWGVNYGYTF. The DNA for the CDR3 is TGTGCCAGCAGGCTTGCCTGGGGGGTGAACTATGGCTACACCTTC.

This chain links TRBV5-1 with TRBJ1-1; 7 bases are a match to TRBD1. V dropped 3 bases and J dropped 6; count of bases not matched to a gene: 5. The germline V gene encodes CDR1 SGHRS and CDR2 YFSETQ. The CDR3 runs 13 residues. CDR3 sequence reads: CASSYDRVAEAFF. CDR3 bases: TGCGCCAGCAGCTACGACAGGGTCGCTGAAGCTTTCTTT.

The chain links TRBV6-5 to TRBJ1-5, with D perhaps TRBD1 (5 bases). Trimming took 8 bases from V and 2 from J, leaving 13 bases between them. The CDR3 contains 14 residues. CDR1 is MNHEY and CDR2 is SVGAGI in the germline V gene. DNA of the CDR3: TGTGCCAGCGGCTCTGGGGGGGGCAATCAGCCCCAGCATTTT. Protein product: CASGSGGGNQPQHF.

V and J are TRBV5-1 and TRBJ2-7; tentatively, D is TRBD1 (6 bases). Germline lookup yields CDR1 SGHRS and CDR2 YFSETQ. V lost 0 bases and J 12 bases, leaving 19 bases between the germline ends. This CDR3 spans 14 amino acids. The CDR3 nucleotides are TGCGCCAGCAGCTTGGAACAGGGAAACCTTAGGCTGTACTTC. This translates into CASSLEQGNLRLYF.

The genes are TRBV9 and TRBJ2-3, with 7 nucleotides matching TRBD2. The CDR3 is 15 amino acids. J gave up 6 bases and V 2 bases, and 9 bases lay outside the gene matches. Germline V gene sequence: CDR1 SGDLS, CDR2 YYNGEE. The CDR3 loop is CASSVSGGRMDTQYF. The CDR3 nucleotides read TGTGCCAGCAGCGTTTCGGGGGGTCGAATGGATACGCAGTATTTT.

This clone was seen once. V gene TRBV6-1 combines with J gene TRBJ1-2, with no clear D. CDR1 and CDR2 from the germline V gene are MNHNS and SASEGT. V was cut by 2 bases and J by 6 bases, with 4 bases left in between. The CDR3 is 11 residues long. Here the CDR3 reads CASSETDGYTF. CDR3 bases: TGTGCCAGCAGTGAAACTGATGGCTACACCTTC.

The sample holds many counts of this clone. The chain joins TRBV4-1 to TRBJ2-2; 8 bases match TRBD2. This CDR3 is built from 15 residues. Germline CDR1 MGHRA, CDR2 YSYEKL. V was pared by 4 bases and J by 4 bases, with 5 bases of the junction left unmatched. The CDR3 region has the DNA TGCGCCAGCAGCCCCCTCGGGGGGGGCACCGGGGAGCTGTTTTTT. Its translation: CASSPLGGGTGELFF.

The chain couples TRBV19 to TRBJ2-1, with a possible D match to TRBD1 (5 bases). CDR1 is LNHDA and CDR2 is SQIVND in the germline V gene (reference sequence). The CDR3 sequence is 15 residues long. The V and J ends lost 5 bases and 1 base respectively, with 12 bases between them. CDR3 in DNA: TGTGCCAGTAGTCTAAACAAGGGGTCCTACAATGAGCAGTTCTTC. Translating gives CASSLNKGSYNEQFF. Variable domain in full (rest from reference TRBV19 and TRBJ2-1): DGGITQSPKYLFRKEGQNVTLSCEQNLNHDAMYWYRQDPGQGLRLIYYSQIVNDFQKGDIAEGYSVSREKKESFPLTVTSAQKNPTAFYLCASSLNKGSYNEQFFGPGTRLTVL.

The chain uses TRBV7-8 and TRBJ2-2; possibly TRBD1 for D (6 bases). Germline V gives CDR1 SGHVS, CDR2 FQNEAQ. This CDR3 region has 14 residues. V gave up 1 base and J gave up 6 bases, with 9 bases separating them. The CDR3 loop reads CASSLVSGAGELFF. The CDR3 DNA follows: TGTGCCAGCAGCTTAGTATCAGGGGCCGGGGAGCTGTTTTTT.

The chain couples TRBV5-6 to TRBJ2-4; TRBD1 matches 9 bases. The CDR3 runs 16 residues. The V gene end was trimmed by 5 bases and the J gene end by 6 bases; junction bases not matched to a gene: 12. Germline V gene data show CDR1 as SGHDT and CDR2 as YYEEEE. DNA for the CDR3: TGTGCCAGCAGGACCCAAGGGACAGGGTTTCTAAACATTCAGTACTTC. Amino acids: CASRTQGTGFLNIQYF.

This chain links TRBV7-2 with TRBJ2-1, with TRBD2 matching 8 bases. The V and J ends lost 5 bases and 2 bases, in that order; junction bases with no gene match: 8. CDR3 size: 16 residues. Germline lookup yields CDR1 SGHTA and CDR2 FQGNSA. CDR3 nucleotide sequence: TGTGCCAGCAGCCCACCGGGACTAGGCCCCTACAATGAGCAGTTCTTC. Translating it yields CASSPPGLGPYNEQFF.

This chain links TRBV27 with TRBJ1-2; 9 nucleotides match TRBD1. The germline V gene encodes CDR1 MNHEY and CDR2 SMNVEV (reference sequence). Trimming at V came to 4 bases and at J to 8 bases, leaving 11 bases not matched to a gene. This CDR3 has 15 amino acids. Here the CDR3 DNA reads TGTGCCAGCAGTTCTCTTGGGACAGGGTTGGGAGGCTACACCTTC. Its translation is CASSSLGTGLGGYTF.